These T cell receptor beta chains were read from a single sample in a study of blood T cell repertoires in COVID-19. Assay: immunoSEQ multiplex PCR; the TCRdb copy retains only in-frame clones and omits some. The table includes 54,000 or so clones, around 86% detected once. Material for sequencing was peripheral blood. The receptors stem from a man between 45 and 60 years old with active COVID-19. The conserved cysteine and the conserved F or W are not part of the CDR3 here. Each record gives: J gene, V gene, CDR3 protein.

TRBJ2-1 | TRBV7-2 | ASSSRGSSYNEQF
TRBJ1-2 | TRBV28 | ASSQADSSRGYGYT
TRBJ2-1 | TRBV5-1 | ASSGMTGAYNEQF
TRBJ1-2 | TRBV28 | ASSLTRYRGPPGYGYT
TRBJ1-3 | TRBV5-1 | ASSLGGISGNTIY
TRBJ2-7 | TRBV10-3 | AISETDRGTPYEQY
TRBJ1-6 | TRBV4-2 | ASSQDKWVREGTDSPLH
TRBJ1-1 | TRBV7-2 | ASSSGQGVNTEAF
TRBJ1-1 | TRBV19 | ASSMGTADTEAF
TRBJ1-2 | TRBV9 | ASSVGFDNSYGYT
TRBJ2-7 | TRBV7-2 | ASSLNTGRSEQY
TRBJ1-2 | TRBV4-2 | ASRDAGSGYT
TRBJ1-2 | TRBV3-1/TRBV3-2 | ASSPGQGGGYT
TRBJ2-7 | TRBV28 | ASSLTGYEQY
TRBJ1-1 | TRBV5-1 | ASSLNLINTEAF
TRBJ2-1 | TRBV19 | ASSASGNNEQF
TRBJ2-3 | TRBV19 | ASSTLSSGRAGDTQY
TRBJ2-3 | TRBV6-5 | ASSPGTATDTQY